The 30 T cell receptor beta chains below were found in one sample sequenced in a study of T-cell memory formation after mild COVID-19. A single record per CDR3 protein comes from TCRdb applying MiXCR to the 5' RACE reads. The table lists 30,000 to 45,000 distinct CDR3 sequences, approximately 10% of them singletons. Sequencing was carried out using PBMCs or a T cell subset sorted from them (not recorded which). The receptors derive from a man in his late teens or twenties who had mild COVID-19 (a few samples of this study predate the infection). Cell type and time point are not known.

This clonotype was detected only a few times. V gene TRBV19 combines with J gene TRBJ2-1, with D perhaps being TRBD1 or TRBD2 (5 bases each). CDR1 is LNHDA, CDR2 SQIVND, per germline (reference sequence). Trimming cost V 4 bases and J 0 bases, with 7 bases left between them. The CDR3 loop spans 14 amino acids. CDR3 sequence reads: CASSTGSSYNEQFF. For the CDR3, the DNA is TGTGCCAGTAGTACAGGGAGCTCCTACAATGAGCAGTTCTTC.

Ten or more counts support this clonotype. The chain joins TRBV7-2 to TRBJ2-7, with TRBD1 matching over 12 bases. CDR3 length equals 13 residues. V trimming: 5 bases; J trimming: 6 bases; junction bases outside the gene matches: 2. In germline, CDR1 is SGHTA, CDR2 FQGNSA. The CDR3 coding sequence is TGTGCCAGCAGCCGGGACAGGGGGCGCGAGCAGTACGTC. This translates into CASSRDRGREQYV.

In this sample, this clonotype turned up many times. The chain joins TRBV6-6 to TRBJ1-1; TRBD1 matches at 10 bases. CDR1 is MNHNY, CDR2 SVGAGI, per germline (reference sequence). V lost 2 bases to trimming and J lost 5 bases; unmatched junction nucleotides: 5. This CDR3 has 15 amino acids. This chain's CDR3 is CASSYGDRGYTEAFF. As DNA, the CDR3 is TGTGCCAGCAGTTACGGGGACAGGGGATATACTGAAGCTTTCTTT.

This clonotype was detected many times. The rearrangement joins TRBV2 to TRBJ2-2; 8 bases match TRBD2. Trimming cost V 9 bases and J 0 bases; bases outside gene matches: 3. Germline loops: CDR1 SNHLY, CDR2 FYNNEI. The length of the CDR3 is 14 residues. The CDR3 region has the DNA TGTGCCAGTTCGGGACTAGCGAACACCGGGGAGCTGTTTTTT. This translates into CASSGLANTGELFF.

This chain connects TRBV7-6 to TRBJ2-3; D assignment may be TRBD1 or TRBD2 (5 bases each). The CDR3 consists of 13 residues. V lost 1 base to trimming and J lost 10 bases, with 12 bases between them. Germline V lookup: CDR1 SGHVS, CDR2 FNYEAQ. As DNA, the CDR3 is TGTGCCAGCAGCTTAGGGGCCGGGGCTGCGCAGTATTTT. This encodes CASSLGAGAAQYF. Using reference TRBV7-6 and TRBJ2-3 for the parts outside the CDR3, the full variable domain is GAGVSQSPRYKVTKRGQDVALRCDPISGHVSLYWYRQALGQGPEFLTYFNYEAQQDKSGLPNDRFSAERPEGSISTLTIQRTEQRDSAMYRCASSLGAGAAQYFGPGTRLTVL.

This clonotype was found many times. The V and J genes are TRBV7-2 and TRBJ2-3, with 7 bases identical to TRBD2. The V segment lost 4 bases and the J segment 7 bases; nucleotides outside the gene matches: 11. This CDR3 is built from 15 residues. Germline V gene data show CDR1 as SGHTA and CDR2 as FQGNSA. In DNA, the CDR3 is TGTGCCAGCAGCTCTCGAGCGGGGTATCCATATACGCAGTATTTT. Translating it yields CASSSRAGYPYTQYF. Drawing the rest from reference TRBV7-2 and TRBJ2-3, the complete variable domain is GAGVSQSPSNKVTEKGKDVELRCDPISGHTALYWYRQSLGQGLEFLIYFQGNSAPDKSGLPSDRFSAERTGGSVSTLTIQRTQQEDSAVYLCASSSRAGYPYTQYFGPGTRLTVL.

This clonotype was observed many times. The gene calls are TRBV10-3 and TRBJ2-6; 9 nucleotides match TRBD1. The CDR3 has 16 amino acids. Germline V gene data show CDR1 as ENHRY and CDR2 as SYGVKD. V was clipped by 6 bases and J by 3 bases; unmatched bases: 6. The CDR3 region is CAISGTGQGGANVLTF. CDR3 coding DNA: TGTGCCATCAGCGGGACAGGGCAAGGTGGGGCCAACGTCCTGACTTTC.

The chain links TRBV18 to TRBJ1-2; 7 nucleotides agree with TRBD1. This CDR3 contains 13 residues. V was pared by 6 bases and J by 3 bases, with 4 bases of the junction left unmatched. Per the germline V gene, CDR1 is KGHSH and CDR2 is LQKENI. CDR3 sequence reads: CASSQGGDYGYTF. CDR3 DNA: TGTGCCAGCTCGCAAGGGGGCGACTATGGCTACACCTTC. Full variable domain (missing parts from reference TRBV18 and TRBJ1-2): NAGVMQNPRHLVRRRGQEARLRCSPMKGHSHVYWYRQLPEEGLKFMVYLQKENIIDESGMPKERFSAEFPKEGPSILRIQQVVRGDSAAYFCASSQGGDYGYTFGSGTRLTVV.

In its sample, this clonotype was seen many times. The chain is built from TRBV4-1 and TRBJ2-6; D unclear. Germline CDR1 is MGHRA and CDR2 is YSYEKL. V gave up 0 bases and J gave up 1 base, with 4 bases separating them. This CDR3 is 15 amino acids long. CDR3 protein: CASSQEESGANVLTF. The CDR3 DNA reads as TGCGCCAGCAGCCAAGAGGAGTCTGGGGCCAACGTCCTGACTTTC.

In its sample, this clonotype was seen many times. The chain employs TRBV6-1 and TRBJ2-2, with TRBD2 matching 12 bases. Germline CDR1 reads MNHNS; CDR2 reads SASEGT. V lost 2 bases, J lost 6 bases, and 1 base stayed unmatched. The CDR3 spans 15 residues. In DNA, the CDR3 is TGTGCCAGCAGTGAACTAGCGGGGGGGCCCGGGGAGCTGTTTTTT. Translation gives CASSELAGGPGELFF.

This clonotype was counted ten times or more. The chain has TRBV20-1 and TRBJ1-6, with 7 bases identical to TRBD1. The CDR3 is 13 amino acids. Trimming removed 8 bases from V and 7 bases from J; junction bases left unmatched: 8. Germline V CDR1 and CDR2: DFQATT, SNEGSKA (reference sequence). The CDR3 DNA reads as TGCAGTCAGAGGGACAGAGAAAATTCACCCCTCCACTTT. Protein product: CSQRDRENSPLHF.

There are many counts of this clonotype. The V gene is TRBV4-2, the J gene TRBJ2-4, with 10 nucleotides matching TRBD2. The V gene end was trimmed by 1 base and the J gene end by 0 bases; junction bases not matched to a gene: 9. Germline V gene data show CDR1 as LGHNA and CDR2 as YNFKEQ. The CDR3 is 19 amino acids. The CDR3 coding sequence is TGTGCCAGCAGCCAAGCTGCTAGCGGGGGTACTCTAGCCAAAAACATTCAGTACTTC. This gives the protein CASSQAASGGTLAKNIQYF.

This clonotype came up a few times. The J gene is TRBJ1-2, the V gene TRBV6-6; D remains unclear. The CDR3 contains 13 residues. The germline CDR1 and CDR2 sequences are MNHNY and SVGAGI (reference sequence). V shed 6 bases and J shed 1 base, with 9 bases lying between them. CDR3 DNA sequence: TGTGCCAGCAGAGCCGGGGTTAACTATGGCTACACCTTC. Encoded protein: CASRAGVNYGYTF.

Comments on this clonotype: This may be a read error, as it is one base from a much larger clone. This sequence joins TRBV18 and TRBJ2-5; D not certain. CDR1 and CDR2 (germline): KGHSH, LQKENI. The CDR3 runs 13 residues. V dropped 2 bases and J dropped 5 bases, with 9 bases sitting between them. The CDR3 sequence: CASSPAWSETQYF. For the CDR3, the DNA is TGTGCCAGCTCACCAGCGTGGAGCGAGACCCAGTACTTC.

This clonotype has a count of ten or more. The chain recombines TRBV3-1 with TRBJ2-1, with 8 positions matching TRBD2. Germline values: CDR1 LGHDT, CDR2 YNNKEL (reference sequence). The CDR3 extends over 19 amino acids. V gave up 0 bases and J gave up 3 bases; unmatched junction bases: 13. DNA of the CDR3: TGTGCCAGCAGCCAAGATATCAGGGAGACTAGCGAGTTCTACAATGAGCAGTTCTTC. The encoded protein is CASSQDIRETSEFYNEQFF.

This clonotype was picked up many times. The chain uses TRBV4-3 and TRBJ1-5, with TRBD1 matching 7 bases. J lost 4 bases, V lost 0 bases, and 6 bases had no gene match. CDR3 length: 16 residues. Germline V CDR1 and CDR2: LGHNA, YSLEER. The CDR3 here is CASSQDRTGLNQPQHF. In nucleotides, the CDR3 is TGCGCCAGCAGCCAAGATCGGACAGGATTAAATCAGCCCCAGCATTTT.

This clonotype showed up just a few times. The J gene is TRBJ2-6, the V gene TRBV5-1; TRBD1 is a possible D gene (6 bases). The CDR3 is 18 residues long. Between the trimmed V and J ends, which lost 1 base and 0 bases, there was a span of 14 bases. CDR1 SGHRS and CDR2 YFSETQ come from the germline V gene. This CDR3 reads CASSLYLTGGSGANVLTF. CDR3 DNA sequence: TGCGCCAGCAGCTTGTATCTGACAGGAGGCTCTGGGGCCAACGTCCTGACTTTC.

This clonotype was detected ten times or more. The J gene is TRBJ1-1, the V gene TRBV25-1; D gene ambiguous. V lost 5 bases, J lost 0 bases, and 7 bases lay in between. CDR1 is MGHDK and CDR2 is SYGVNS in the germline V gene. The CDR3 runs to 13 residues. DNA for the CDR3: TGTGCCAGCAGTTTATTAATGAACACTGAAGCTTTCTTT. Amino acid sequence: CASSLLMNTEAFF.

This clonotype was counted at least ten times. The chain recombines TRBV7-8 with TRBJ2-3; possibly TRBD1 for D (6 bases). V dropped 5 bases and J dropped 0 bases, with 18 bases sitting between them. Germline lookup yields CDR1 SGHVS and CDR2 FQNEAQ. The CDR3 extends over 17 amino acids. The CDR3 is CASSPPAPDRSTDTQYF. For the CDR3, the DNA is TGTGCCAGCAGCCCCCCCGCCCCAGACAGGAGCACAGATACGCAGTATTTT.

This clonotype was observed many times. This chain joins TRBV7-3 and TRBJ2-3, with TRBD1 as a possible D gene (5 bases). V lost 4 bases and J 6 bases, leaving 11 bases between the germline ends. The CDR3 covers 13 residues. Germline V gene data show CDR1 as SGHTA and CDR2 as FQGTGA. CDR3 bases: TGTGCCAGCAGCTCGCAAAACAGGGATACGCAGTATTTT. Translation: CASSSQNRDTQYF.

This clonotype turned up a few times. The chain joins TRBV20-1 to TRBJ2-6, with D possibly TRBD2 on 7 matching bases. Trimming pared 5 bases from V and 1 base from J, leaving 15 bases between. Looked up from germline, CDR1 is DFQATT and CDR2 is SNEGSKA (reference sequence). This CDR3 region has 16 residues. The CDR3 spells CSAPSRGGSGANVLTF. The CDR3, as DNA: TGCAGTGCTCCCAGTAGGGGGGGATCTGGGGCCAACGTCCTGACTTTC.

This clonotype was counted many times. V and J are TRBV5-1 and TRBJ2-1; 8 bases line up with TRBD1. J was trimmed by 0 bases and V by 4 bases; bases with no gene match: 9. Germline V gene data show CDR1 as SGHRS and CDR2 as YFSETQ. CDR3 length: 17 residues. CDR3 DNA: TGCGCCAGCAGCACAGGACAGGGATCAAGCTCCTACAATGAGCAGTTCTTC. Amino acids: CASSTGQGSSSYNEQFF.

The table lists this clonotype with many counts. The chain has TRBV12-3 or TRBV12-4 and TRBJ1-2; 9 nucleotides align to TRBD1. The V gene end was trimmed by 6 bases and the J gene end by 2 bases; junction bases not matched to a gene: 4. CDR3 length equals 14 residues. The chain's CDR3 is CASSHGTGNYGYTF. The CDR3 region has the DNA TGTGCCAGCAGCCACGGGACAGGGAACTATGGCTACACCTTC.

J is TRBJ2-2 and V is TRBV6-1; D is ambiguous. V was trimmed by 8 bases and J by 6 bases, leaving 7 bases between them. CDR1 and CDR2 (germline): MNHNS, SASEGT. CDR3 length: 11 amino acids. The CDR3 sequence is CASPGPGELFF. For the CDR3, the DNA is TGTGCCAGCCCGGGCCCCGGGGAGCTGTTTTTT.

V usage is TRBV27 and J usage is TRBJ1-1, with D maybe TRBD1 (5 bases). There are 14 residues in the CDR3. Germline-derived CDR1 and CDR2 are MNHEY and SMNVEV (reference sequence). V dropped 4 bases and J dropped 0 bases, with 9 bases sitting between them. CDR3 bases: TGTGCCAGCAGTTGGGGACGGATGAACACTGAAGCTTTCTTT. Translated, it gives CASSWGRMNTEAFF.

This clonotype is medium-sized. The V call is TRBV10-3, the J call TRBJ2-1; D unresolved. The CDR3 runs to 14 residues. V was pared by 8 bases and J by 1 base, with 12 bases between. Per germline, CDR1 ENHRY and CDR2 SYGVKD. CDR3 nucleotide sequence: TGTGCCATCCGACGGTTAGGGTCCTACAATGAGCAGTTCTTC. It encodes CAIRRLGSYNEQFF.

The V and J genes are TRBV10-2 and TRBJ1-6, with 7 bases identical to TRBD1. V trimming: 6 bases; J trimming: 6 bases; junction bases outside the gene matches: 5. CDR3 length equals 14 residues. Germline CDR1 reads WSHSY; CDR2 reads SAAADI. The CDR3 coding sequence is TGCGCCAGCAGCCGACAGGGAATTAATTCACCCCTCCACTTT. It is translated as CASSRQGINSPLHF.

In this sample, this clonotype turned up many times. The chain couples TRBV30 to TRBJ1-5; D not resolved. Per the germline V gene, CDR1 is GTSNPN and CDR2 is SVGIG (reference sequence). This CDR3 is built from 12 residues. V was clipped by 2 bases and J by 9 bases, with 11 bases between them. CDR3 loop: CAWSPDFGPQHF. The DNA for the CDR3 is TGTGCCTGGAGTCCGGATTTCGGGCCCCAGCATTTT.

The sample holds many counts of this clonotype. A junction boundary mismatches the germline segment, possibly from a read error. The V and J genes are TRBV6-5 and TRBJ1-4; D is possibly TRBD1 (5 bases). Germline V gene sequence: CDR1 MNHEY, CDR2 SVGAGI. CDR3 size: 14 residues. CDR3 DNA: TGTGCCAGCAGTCCCCGGGACCCTAAGGAAAAACTGTTTTTT. Translating it yields CASSPRDPKEKLFF.

This clonotype was observed a few times. V and J are TRBV9 and TRBJ2-2, with TRBD2 matching 8 bases. With 5 bases clipped from V and 1 base from J, the junction kept 13 bases outside the gene matches. This CDR3 contains 18 residues. Germline lookup yields CDR1 SGDLS and CDR2 YYNGEE. The CDR3 loop is CASRPGAGGGMNTGELFF. CDR3 DNA: TGTGCCAGCAGGCCGGGTGCCGGCGGGGGGATGAACACCGGGGAGCTGTTTTTT.